The following is a T cell receptor (beta chain) sequence with its context. From the RT-PCR reads, TCRdb called clonotypes with MiXCR, one entry per CDR3 protein. The sample holds about 540,000 distinct CDR3 sequences, 20% to 25% seen once. This record comes from a study of response to subunit inactivated influenza vaccine. The CDR3 is 12 residues long. The V end lost 7 bases, the J end lost 3 bases, and 9 bases lay between the germline ends. Germline CDR1 MGHDK, CDR2 SYGVNS. This sample was shared with a second study, whose subject was T cells expressing NK-cell markers. Turning to that study: Production of TCR beta cDNA relied on 5'RACE template switching with UMIs. TCR beta repertoires came from sorted CD3+CD56+NKG2C+, CD3+CD56+NKG2C- and CD3+CD56-NKG2C+ T cells. Dominance of the CD3+CD56-NKG2C+ fraction by these clonotypes also held in a handful of donors.

V and J are TRBV25-1 and TRBJ1-2, with D maybe TRBD1 (6 bases). The sequence came from a man over 45 who received an inactivated influenza vaccine. Source: CD4+ T cells sorted from PBMCs, taken roughly 12 days after vaccination. The CDR3 sequence is CASMEGDYGYTF. In DNA, the CDR3 is TGTGCCAGCATGGAGGGGGACTATGGCTACACCTTC.